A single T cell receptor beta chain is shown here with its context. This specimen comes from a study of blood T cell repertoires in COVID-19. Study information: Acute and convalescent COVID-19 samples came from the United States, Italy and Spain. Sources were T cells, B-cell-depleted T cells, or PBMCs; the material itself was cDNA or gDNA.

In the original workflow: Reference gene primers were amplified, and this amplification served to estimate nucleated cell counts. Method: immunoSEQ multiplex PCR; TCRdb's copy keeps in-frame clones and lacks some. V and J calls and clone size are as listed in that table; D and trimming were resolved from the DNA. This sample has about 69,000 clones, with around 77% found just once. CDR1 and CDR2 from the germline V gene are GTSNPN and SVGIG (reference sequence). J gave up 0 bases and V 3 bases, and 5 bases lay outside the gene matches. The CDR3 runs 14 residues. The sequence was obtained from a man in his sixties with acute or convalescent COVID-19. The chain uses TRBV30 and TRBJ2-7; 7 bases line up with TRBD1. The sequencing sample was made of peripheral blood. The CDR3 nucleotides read TGTGCCTGGAGGCTTAACAGGGGCTCCTACGAGCAGTACTTC. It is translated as CAWRLNRGSYEQYF.